This T cell receptor beta chain was obtained from a study of shared clonotypes between healthy human individuals. Germline CDR1 and CDR2: SGHDT and YYEEEE. The CDR3 has 14 amino acids. Trimming cost V 3 bases and J 7 bases, with 16 bases left between them. This clone was found once. TCRdb's copy holds only in-frame clones and misses some; the assay was immunoSEQ multiplex PCR. This sample has 2 million to 2.5 million clones, with under 97% found just once. This clonotype was sampled from a man younger than 30 in good health. V usage is TRBV5-6 and J usage is TRBJ2-5, with D possibly TRBD1 on 6 matching bases. The sample comprised naive CD4+ T cells sorted from blood. Subset denoted: CD45RA+ positively selected. CDR3 nucleotide sequence: TGTGCCAGCAGCTCCACAGGGTTCGGTGGGACCCAGTACTTC. Protein product: CASSSTGFGGTQYF.